This T cell receptor beta chain was captured by sequencing in a study of metastatic and nonmetastatic thyroid tumors. About the study: Repertoire comparison spanned blood and tumor or nodule tissue of malignant and benign thyroid patients. Findings and limits, study-wide: Reportedly, malignant thyroid tumors had significantly higher TCR beta diversity than benign nodules, in blood and tumor.

The table lists this clone with many counts. Antigen specificity is unknown. Original processing methods: The distant-metastasis classifier for papillary thyroid cancer was built from CDR3 differences across clinicopathological groups. TCRdb re-called the PCR reads via MiXCR. The authors' filters were not applied to this entry. In the table there are approximately 79,000 clones, less than 10% of which are singletons. No patient received treatment before thyroid surgery. V lost 6 bases and J lost 8, with 18 bases in between. Germline CDR1 is DFQATT and CDR2 is SNEGSKA (reference sequence). The CDR3 covers 13 residues.

The chain has TRBV20-1 and TRBJ2-3; possibly TRBD1 or TRBD2 for D (5 bases each). The sequence derives from a female donor with papillary thyroid cancer or a benign thyroid nodule (not recorded which). Some clones in this sample may be carry-over from other donors' samples. Sequenced sample: blood. The DNA for the CDR3 is TGCAGTGCGAATCCGGGACGGGCCCCTACGCAGTATTTT. It yields the protein CSANPGRAPTQYF.